This T cell receptor (beta chain) derives from a study of radiation and T cells in renal cell carcinoma. The germline V gene has CDR1 SGHRS and CDR2 YFSETQ. The CDR3 runs to 14 residues. Trimming stripped 6 bases from V and 1 base from J, with 10 bases between. General study results and limits: Pretreatment tumor biopsies were lacking, so baseline clonotypes are unknown. From baseline, blood top tumor clonotypes peaked at 2 weeks post-radiation.

Some clones are missing from TCRdb's copy, which holds only in-frame ones; the method was immunoSEQ multiplex PCR. Among around 130,000 clones listed, more than 75% were seen once. The time point is: blood 2 weeks post-SBRT. Treatment indicated: 15 Gy SBRT to primary tumor, nephrectomy 4 weeks later. Radiation-treated patients gave blood at baseline, week 2 and week 4. Clear cell pathology was present in this patient's renal cell carcinoma. Of note for this clone: Its antigen remains unknown.

This receptor was taken from a woman between 70 and 85 years old with renal cell carcinoma. The chain recombines TRBV5-1 with TRBJ2-2; no definite D call. This specimen consisted of blood, obtained from a patient whose treatment included radiotherapy and nephrectomy. The CDR3 reads CASKRQENTGELFF. The CDR3 DNA reads TGCGCCAGCAAACGGCAGGAGAACACCGGGGAGCTGTTTTTT.